The rows below give T cell receptor beta chains drawn from one sample of a study of CD8+ T cells in alopecia areata. Some clones are missing from TCRdb's copy, which holds only in-frame ones; the method was immunoSEQ multiplex PCR. Of approximately 210,000 clones detected, around 64% appear once; the ten largest clones hold 1.3%. Sample: CD4+ T cells sorted from blood, taken between weeks 49 and 50, from a patient treated with tofacitinib. The receptor set was obtained from a human donor with alopecia areata. The conserved cysteine and the conserved F or W are not part of the CDR3 here. The order of the fields is CDR3 protein, V gene, J gene, D gene, clone size. D genes are given only for firm matches. The listing skips clone size in some rows; elsewhere it reads once, few, many or a size class.

SCPSGVDEQF	TRBV29-1	TRBJ2-1	TRBD2	NA
ASSFRNNEQF	TRBV9	TRBJ2-1	NA	NA
ASLTVSYEQY	TRBV30	TRBJ2-7	NA	NA
SGLGQGNTEAF	TRBV29-1	TRBJ1-1	TRBD1	NA
ASSITQPGTGPKSPLH	TRBV27	TRBJ1-6	TRBD1	NA
ASSIGDRTDTQY	TRBV7-3	TRBJ2-3	NA	few
ASRRSGETYEQY	TRBV7-2	TRBJ2-7	TRBD2	NA
ASSQEVNRADYGYT	TRBV4-1	TRBJ1-2	NA	NA
ASSRSDKAYGYT	TRBV2	TRBJ1-2	NA	NA
ASSLTGGGYEQY	TRBV5-1	TRBJ2-7	TRBD1	NA
ASSPPAGSGANVLT	TRBV18	TRBJ2-6	NA	NA
ASSLGGDRVGTEAF	TRBV7-9	TRBJ1-1	TRBD1	NA
ASSLGAGLNTEAF	TRBV7-2	TRBJ1-1	NA	NA
ASSQVTLNTEAF	TRBV4-1	TRBJ1-1	NA	NA
ASSQEGVTSGVQY	TRBV4-3	TRBJ2-4	TRBD2	NA
SPTGDDPYEQY	TRBV29-1	TRBJ2-7	NA	few
AWSGGDRPTDTQY	TRBV30	TRBJ2-3	TRBD1	NA
ASSLGIQGYEQY	TRBV11-2	TRBJ2-7	TRBD1	many
ASSPGPTGELF	TRBV18	TRBJ2-2	NA	NA